This T cell receptor (beta chain) was observed in a study of cytomegalovirus exposure and HLA in healthy donors. Study-wide findings and caveats: Highly shared sequence variants in one cluster were likely a sequencing artifact. Reportedly, HLA-A and HLA-B alleles of most subjects were accurately predicted from TCR beta. In a later analysis, 16,951 TCR beta sequences were associated with HLA alleles at 0.05 false discovery rate.

This clone was recorded a few times. Its matching antigen is unknown. The study ran its PCR with 60 Vbeta and 13 Jbeta primers. Sequencing was performed with immunoSEQ multiplex PCR; in TCRdb, only in-frame clones are kept and a portion is missing. The sample lists 200,000 to 250,000 clones, under 90% occurring once. The CDR3 totals 13 residues. Trimming removed 5 bases from V and 1 base from J, with 8 bases in between. The germline gives CDR1 MRHNA, CDR2 SNTAGT. The TCR comes from a human donor in good health. This chain uses TRBV6-4 with TRBJ1-1; D might be TRBD1 (6 bases). Input material: PBMCs. The CDR3 spells CASSQGRNTEAFF. For the CDR3, the DNA is TGTGCCAGCAGTCAGGGGCGGAACACTGAAGCTTTCTTT.